This T cell receptor beta chain was recorded in a study of blood T cells in healthy people across ages. Alongside a J-beta primer mix, a sample-barcoded 5' primer served in a second PCR lasting roughly 7 to 11 cycles. TCRdb re-called the 5' RACE reads with MiXCR, one entry per CDR3 protein. The sample contains 750,000 or so distinct CDR3 sequences, 20% to 30% of which appear only once. The V end was cut by 4 bases, the J end by 4 bases, with 8 bases between. Germline CDR1 is MNHNS and CDR2 is SASEGT. The CDR3 is made up of 13 amino acids. These data were likewise used in another study, on T cells of mothers and their children.

The clonotype comes from a boy younger than 18 in good health. This sequence joins TRBV6-1 and TRBJ1-3; the D gene is possibly TRBD1 (5 bases). Material for sequencing was blood. The CDR3 spells CASSGDWGNTIYF. The CDR3 nucleotides read TGTGCCAGCAGTGGGGACTGGGGAAACACCATATATTTT.